These 8 T cell receptor beta chains came from one sample sequenced in a study of blood T cell repertoires in COVID-19. Repertoires were generated with immunoSEQ multiplex PCR, while TCRdb's copy carries only in-frame clones and drops some. In the table there are 400,000 or so clones, roughly 86% of which are singletons. The material sequenced was PBMCs or T cells enriched from blood (not recorded which). These receptors all stem from a woman in her thirties or forties with acute COVID-19.

The V and J genes are TRBV19 and TRBJ1-3, with D perhaps TRBD1 (5 bases). This CDR3 contains 16 residues. Trimming stripped 2 bases from V and 0 bases from J, with 11 bases between. In germline, CDR1 is LNHDA, CDR2 SQIVND (reference sequence). CDR3 nucleotides: TGTGCCAGTAGTATATGGCAGGGCCTCTCTGGAAACACCATATATTTT. Translated, it gives CASSIWQGLSGNTIYF.

The chain employs TRBV3-1 (or the pseudogene TRBV3-2) and TRBJ2-5, with D possibly TRBD2 on 6 matching bases. The V end was cut by 1 base, the J end by 10 bases, with 13 bases between. The CDR3 loop spans 13 amino acids. CDR1 and CDR2 from the germline V gene are LGHDT and YNNKEL (reference sequence). The CDR3 coding sequence is TGTGCCAGCAGCCAAGGGCGGGGTACGATCCAGTACTTC. Translating it yields CASSQGRGTIQYF.

The chain is built from TRBV19 and TRBJ1-1, with TRBD1 as a possible D gene (6 bases). This CDR3 has 13 amino acids. The germline V gene has CDR1 LNHDA and CDR2 SQIVND (reference sequence). V gave up 3 bases and J gave up 6 bases, with 11 bases separating them. This chain's CDR3 is CASSMLGAPEAFF. The CDR3 DNA reads as TGTGCCAGTAGTATGCTGGGGGCACCTGAAGCTTTCTTT.

V and J are TRBV5-1 and TRBJ1-1; 10 bases align to TRBD1. V lost 4 bases, J lost 1 base, and 7 bases stayed unmatched. The CDR3 is 16 residues long. Germline-derived CDR1 and CDR2 are SGHRS and YFSETQ. The CDR3 bases are TGCGCCAGCAGCCCCAGACAGGGGGCTCAGAACACTGAAGCTTTCTTT. It specifies CASSPRQGAQNTEAFF.

This clone was recorded once. The chain carries TRBV6-6 and TRBJ1-5, with TRBD1 matching 9 bases. After removal of 2 bases from V and 7 bases from J, the junction contained 3 bases not matched to a gene. The CDR3 sequence is 14 residues long. CDR1 is MNHNY, CDR2 SVGAGI, per germline (reference sequence). The CDR3 is CASSYRDREQPQHF. The DNA of the CDR3 is TGTGCCAGCAGTTACCGGGACAGGGAACAGCCCCAGCATTTT.

The rearrangement links TRBV7-2 to TRBJ1-1; 7 bases fit TRBD1. The germline V gene has CDR1 SGHTA and CDR2 FQGNSA. The CDR3 sequence is 13 residues long. The V gene end was trimmed by 5 bases and the J gene end by 4 bases; junction bases not matched to a gene: 4. The CDR3, as DNA: TGTGCCAGCAGCCAACAGGGGAGCACTGAAGCTTTCTTT. Its protein is CASSQQGSTEAFF. The variable domain in full, completed from reference TRBV7-2 and TRBJ1-1, reads GAGVSQSPSNKVTEKGKDVELRCDPISGHTALYWYRQSLGQGLEFLIYFQGNSAPDKSGLPSDRFSAERTGGSVSTLTIQRTQQEDSAVYLCASSQQGSTEAFFGQGTRLTVV.

The count of this clone is one. V and J are TRBV6-6 and TRBJ2-1; the D gene is possibly TRBD1 (6 bases). The CDR3 is made up of 14 amino acids. The V gene's germline CDR1 is MNHNY and CDR2 SVGAGI (reference sequence). Trimming pared 10 bases from V and 0 bases from J, leaving 13 bases between. The CDR3 coding sequence is TGTGCCACCCTACAGGGCAGCTCCTACAATGAGCAGTTCTTC. Protein product: CATLQGSSYNEQFF.

J is TRBJ2-5 and V is TRBV7-9, with 10 bases that match TRBD2. CDR1 is SEHNR, CDR2 FQNEAQ, per germline (reference sequence). The CDR3 runs to 13 residues. V lost 5 bases to trimming and J lost 5 bases; unmatched junction nucleotides: 2. The CDR3 region is CASSKTSGETQYF. The CDR3 DNA follows: TGTGCCAGCAGCAAGACTAGCGGGGAGACCCAGTACTTC.